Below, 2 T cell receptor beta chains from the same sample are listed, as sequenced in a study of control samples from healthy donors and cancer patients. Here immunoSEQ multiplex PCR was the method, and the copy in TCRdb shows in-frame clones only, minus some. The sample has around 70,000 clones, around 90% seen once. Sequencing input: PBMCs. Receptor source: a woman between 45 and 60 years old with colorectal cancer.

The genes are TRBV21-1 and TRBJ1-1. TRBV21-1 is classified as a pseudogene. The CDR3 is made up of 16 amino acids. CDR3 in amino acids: CASSEGPFMMNTEAFF. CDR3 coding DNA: TGTGCCAGCAGCGAGGGTCCCTTTATGATGAACACTGAAGCTTTCTTT.

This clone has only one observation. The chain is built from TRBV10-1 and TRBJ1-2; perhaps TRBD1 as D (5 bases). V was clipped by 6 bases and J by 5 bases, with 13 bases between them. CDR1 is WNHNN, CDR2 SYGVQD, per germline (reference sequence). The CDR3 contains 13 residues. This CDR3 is CASSRDHGYGYTF. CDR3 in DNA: TGCGCCAGCAGCCGGGACCATGGGTATGGCTACACCTTC.